The 26 T cell receptor beta chains below all came from one sample that was sequenced in a study of blood T cell repertoires in COVID-19. TCRdb's table, derived via immunoSEQ multiplex PCR, lists solely in-frame clones and lacks some. This sample has approximately 250,000 clones; roughly 81% occur once, and the top ten carry around 0.97%. Sequenced sample: peripheral blood. The receptors come from a man aged 35-49 years with acute or convalescent COVID-19.

The chain couples TRBV5-1 to TRBJ1-3; 9 bases agree with TRBD1. CDR1 is SGHRS and CDR2 is YFSETQ in the germline V gene. Losses at the gene ends were 7 bases for V and 4 bases for J; bases not matched to a gene: 9. This CDR3 contains 15 residues. The CDR3 reads CASAADRGAGNTIYF. As DNA, the CDR3 is TGCGCCAGCGCCGCGGACAGGGGCGCGGGAAACACCATATATTTT.

V usage is TRBV12-3 or TRBV12-4 and J usage is TRBJ1-1; D ambiguous. The CDR3 spans 13 residues. V lost 3 bases to trimming and J lost 1 base, with 6 bases between them. In nucleotides, the CDR3 is TGTGCCAGCAGTTTTAGCCAGAACACTGAAGCTTTCTTT. Encoded protein: CASSFSQNTEAFF.

The genes are TRBV5-1 and TRBJ1-5; D might be TRBD1 (5 bases). The germline gives CDR1 SGHRS, CDR2 YFSETQ. This CDR3 region has 16 residues. V was pared by 0 bases and J by 5 bases, with 15 bases between. The CDR3 coding sequence is TGCGCCAGCAGCTTGGACGGGACTCCAGGCCATCAGCCCCAGCATTTT. Its translation: CASSLDGTPGHQPQHF.

V gene TRBV9 combines with J gene TRBJ2-3; possible D gene TRBD1, 5 bases. CDR1 SGDLS and CDR2 YYNGEE come from the germline V gene. Trimming removed 4 bases at V and 7 bases at J, with 22 bases between. This CDR3 has 16 amino acids. The CDR3 region is CASSPLDTFKINTQYF. CDR3 DNA: TGTGCCAGCAGCCCCCTGGACACTTTCAAAATTAATACGCAGTATTTT.

The chain uses TRBV7-8 and TRBJ1-1; TRBD1 matches at 7 bases. V lost 5 bases, J lost 10 bases, and 4 bases stayed unmatched. Germline CDR1 and CDR2: SGHVS and FQNEAQ. The CDR3 is 11 residues long. CDR3 in amino acids: CASSQGVGAFF. For the CDR3, the DNA is TGTGCCAGCAGCCAGGGGGTTGGAGCTTTCTTT.

The chain recombines TRBV9 with TRBJ2-3, with TRBD2 as a possible D gene (5 bases). Trimming took off 2 bases at V and 2 bases at J, with 9 bases between the two ends. There are 14 residues in the CDR3. Germline V CDR1 and CDR2: SGDLS, YYNGEE. CDR3 sequence (DNA): TGTGCCAGCAGCGTTGAGGACTTCACAGATACGCAGTATTTT. Residues: CASSVEDFTDTQYF. The entire variable domain, with the rest obtained from reference TRBV9 and TRBJ2-3, is as follows: DSGVTQTPKHLITATGQRVTLRCSPRSGDLSVYWYQQSLDQGLQFLIQYYNGEERAKGNILERFSAQQFPDLHSELNLSSLELGDSALYFCASSVEDFTDTQYFGPGTRLTVL.

The chain employs TRBV6-1 and TRBJ2-1, with D possibly being TRBD1 (5 bases). The CDR3 runs to 16 residues. V gave up 3 bases and J gave up 6 bases, with 18 bases separating them. CDR1 MNHNS and CDR2 SASEGT come from the germline V gene. Here the CDR3 reads CASSDRARVLINEQFF. The CDR3 coding sequence is TGTGCCAGCAGTGACCGGGCCAGGGTGTTGATCAATGAGCAGTTCTTC.

V is TRBV12-1 and J is TRBJ2-5; the D call in the table, TRBD1, was not verified against the DNA. TRBV12-1 is tagged as a pseudogene. The CDR3 is made up of 16 amino acids. The CDR3 sequence: CASSEKDRESWETQYF. The CDR3 nucleotides read TGTGCCAGCAGCGAGAAGGACAGGGAAAGTTGGGAGACCCAGTACTTC.

The rearrangement links TRBV20-1 to TRBJ2-1; D perhaps matches TRBD1 (5 bases). CDR3 length equals 11 residues. The V and J ends lost 3 bases and 14 bases respectively, with 14 bases between them. The germline CDR1 and CDR2 sequences are DFQATT and SNEGSKA (reference sequence). The DNA of the CDR3 is TGCAGTGCTAGTGTGAAGGGGCACGAGTTCTTC. Encoded protein: CSASVKGHEFF.

In this sample, this clone turned up once. The chain carries TRBV5-5 and TRBJ1-2, with 10 bases matching TRBD1. CDR1 SGHKS and CDR2 YYEKEE come from the germline V gene (reference sequence). V shed 4 bases, J shed 6 bases, and the junction held 6 bases outside the gene matches. The CDR3 is made up of 14 amino acids. The CDR3 DNA is TGTGCCAGCAGCCTGGGACAGGGGAATGATGGCTACACCTTC. It encodes CASSLGQGNDGYTF.

V usage is TRBV2 and J usage is TRBJ2-7; D is ambiguous. CDR3 length: 13 amino acids. V was pared by 5 bases and J by 2 bases, with 10 bases between. Germline V gene data show CDR1 as SNHLY and CDR2 as FYNNEI. This CDR3 reads CASSTTSTYEQYF. The CDR3 DNA sequence: TGTGCCAGCAGTACGACAAGCACCTACGAGCAGTACTTC.

The chain employs TRBV30 and TRBJ1-1; unclear D gene. V shed 5 bases and J shed 2 bases, with 15 bases lying between them. This CDR3 has 14 amino acids. In germline, CDR1 is GTSNPN, CDR2 SVGIG (reference sequence). CDR3 region: CAWVREDYNTEAFF. DNA of the CDR3: TGTGCCTGGGTAAGGGAGGATTATAACACTGAAGCTTTCTTT.

This clone was seen only a few times. The V call is TRBV5-5, the J call TRBJ1-6, with 9 bases matching TRBD1. CDR3 length: 16 residues. The germline V gene has CDR1 SGHKS and CDR2 YYEKEE (reference sequence). Trimming took 5 bases from V and 6 from J; bases not matched to a gene: 9. CDR3 DNA sequence: TGTGCCAGCAGTTTTCCACAGGGGGCGCGTAATTCACCCCTCCACTTT. It translates to CASSFPQGARNSPLHF.

The V and J genes are TRBV5-1 and TRBJ1-2, with D possibly TRBD1 on 5 matching bases. This CDR3 contains 14 residues. Per germline, CDR1 SGHRS and CDR2 YFSETQ. V gave up 3 bases and J gave up 4 bases, with 13 bases separating them. CDR3: CASSSRGEGYGYTF. CDR3 DNA: TGCGCCAGCAGCTCTCGGGGGGAAGGCTATGGCTACACCTTC.

This clone was seen a single time. The chain has TRBV7-2 and TRBJ1-1; D is possibly TRBD1 (6 bases). CDR3 length equals 11 residues. The ends were cut back, 3 bases at V and 11 bases at J, with 10 bases in the middle. In germline, CDR1 is SGHTA, CDR2 FQGNSA. The CDR3 DNA reads as TGTGCCAGCAGCTTCGGGGACACGGCTTTCTTT. Translation gives CASSFGDTAFF.

The chain employs TRBV30 and TRBJ2-7, with no clear D. Trimming pared 0 bases from V and 0 bases from J, leaving 12 bases between. The CDR3 contains 15 residues. CDR1 and CDR2 from the germline V gene are GTSNPN and SVGIG (reference sequence). Written as DNA, the CDR3 is TGTGCCTGGAGTGTACGTGGTTTCAGCTCCTACGAGCAGTACTTC. Its translation is CAWSVRGFSSYEQYF.

This sequence joins TRBV10-3 and TRBJ2-6; D unresolved. The V end was cut by 3 bases, the J end by 1 base, with 4 bases between. The CDR3 length is 14 residues. Germline CDR1 ENHRY, CDR2 SYGVKD. In DNA form, the CDR3 reads TGTGCCATCAGTGACCAGTCTGGGGCCAACGTCCTGACTTTC. This sequence encodes CAISDQSGANVLTF.

The chain combines TRBV19 with TRBJ1-6, with 8 bases aligning to TRBD1. The CDR3 sequence is 16 residues long. The ends lost 5 bases at V and 8 bases at J; junction bases unmatched: 11. Germline lookup yields CDR1 LNHDA and CDR2 SQIVND (reference sequence). DNA for the CDR3: TGTGCCAGTAGTGCCTCGACAGGGGTTAGGTATTCACCCCTCCACTTT. Its translation: CASSASTGVRYSPLHF.

The chain has TRBV24-1 and TRBJ2-2; 8 bases align to TRBD1. Trimming took 4 bases from V and 4 from J; bases not matched to a gene: 4. CDR1 is KGHDR and CDR2 is SFDVKD in the germline V gene. The CDR3 runs to 15 residues. The CDR3 DNA is TGTGCCACCAGTGACCCGGGGACAGGCACCGGGGAGCTGTTTTTT. It is translated as CATSDPGTGTGELFF.

This clone was counted a single time. The J gene is TRBJ1-2, the V gene TRBV7-9; TRBD1 agrees at 8 bases. The germline gives CDR1 SEHNR, CDR2 FQNEAQ (reference sequence). The length of the CDR3 is 14 residues. J lost 6 bases, V lost 3 bases, and 6 bases had no gene match. The CDR3 sequence: CASSFDRGRHGYTF. The CDR3 region has the DNA TGTGCCAGCAGCTTTGACAGGGGTAGACATGGCTACACCTTC. The variable domain in full, completed from reference TRBV7-9 and TRBJ1-2, reads DTGVSQNPRHKITKRGQNVTFRCDPISEHNRLYWYRQTLGQGPEFLTYFQNEAQLEKSRLLSDRFSAERPKGSFSTLEIQRTEQGDSAMYLCASSFDRGRHGYTFGSGTRLTVV.

This chain connects TRBV7-3 to TRBJ2-2; D possibly corresponds to TRBD2 (6 bases). The germline gives CDR1 SGHTA, CDR2 FQGTGA. Deletions cut 5 bases from V and 0 bases from J, with 10 bases between. This CDR3 has 15 amino acids. The CDR3, as DNA: TGTGCCAGCAGCCCCACGGGGGCGAACACCGGGGAGCTGTTTTTT. It encodes CASSPTGANTGELFF.

In nucleotides, the CDR3 is TGTGCCAGCAGCTTGGGACTCTACACCGGGGAGCTGTTTTTT. Protein sequence: CASSLGLYTGELFF. The chain uses TRBV5-6 and TRBJ2-2; no firm D call. Trimming shortened V by 0 bases and J by 3 bases, and 6 bases separated the two germline ends. The CDR3 covers 14 residues. CDR1 is SGHDT and CDR2 is YYEEEE in the germline V gene.

The chain uses TRBV24-1 and TRBJ2-3, with 11 bases aligning to TRBD2. This CDR3 contains 17 residues. Germline trimming cut 4 bases from V and 5 bases from J; bases unmatched to any gene: 10. Per germline, CDR1 KGHDR and CDR2 SFDVKD. The CDR3 nucleotides are TGTGCCACCAGTGAACCCCTTACTAGCGGGGGAGGAGATACGCAGTATTTT. It encodes CATSEPLTSGGGDTQYF.

This clone was found once. The rearrangement links TRBV5-6 to TRBJ2-7, with TRBD1 matching 7 bases. This CDR3 is built from 15 residues. J was trimmed by 3 bases and V by 4 bases; bases with no gene match: 10. CDR1 is SGHDT, CDR2 YYEEEE, per germline. In DNA form, the CDR3 reads TGTGCCAGCAGCCGGAGCCTGGACAGGATCTACGAGCAGTACTTC. Amino acids: CASSRSLDRIYEQYF.

CDR3 region: CASSPGQVFEAFF. CDR3 DNA sequence: TGTGCCAGCAGTCCGGGACAGGTTTTCGAAGCTTTCTTT. This chain connects TRBV6-5 to TRBJ1-1; 8 bases agree with TRBD1. The CDR3 is 13 amino acids. After removal of 5 bases from V and 8 bases from J, the junction contained 7 bases not matched to a gene. Germline V gene sequence: CDR1 MNHEY, CDR2 SVGAGI.

The rearrangement links TRBV5-1 to TRBJ2-1, with D perhaps TRBD1 (6 bases). Germline CDR1 SGHRS, CDR2 YFSETQ. CDR3 length equals 15 residues. Trimming shortened V by 0 bases and J by 6 bases, and 13 bases separated the two germline ends. The DNA for the CDR3 is TGCGCCAGCAGCTTGGGAGGGGGTGGAAGCAATGAGCAGTTCTTC. Translation: CASSLGGGGSNEQFF.